This T cell receptor (beta chain) was obtained from a study of T cell clonotyping in hematopoietic cell transplantation. Trimming pared 6 bases from V and 1 base from J, leaving 12 bases between. Germline assignment: CDR1 SNHLY and CDR2 FYNNEI. The CDR3 runs to 14 residues. Assay used: immunoSEQ multiplex PCR; TCRdb lists only in-frame clones, some missing. The table lists 20,000 to 30,000 clones, 70% to 85% of them singletons. The time point: recipient sample about 28 days before transplant, after cytoreduction. V gene TRBV2 combines with J gene TRBJ1-1; D possibly corresponds to TRBD1 (5 bases). The clonotype originates from a woman in her fifties or sixties with acute myeloid leukemia. Some clones in this sample may be carry-over from other donors' samples. Sequenced here: peripheral blood mononuclear cells, sampled before stem cell transplant. The DNA for the CDR3 is TGTGCCAGCAGGAGGCAGGGCCCGAACACTGAAGCTTTCTTT. Protein sequence: CASRRQGPNTEAFF.